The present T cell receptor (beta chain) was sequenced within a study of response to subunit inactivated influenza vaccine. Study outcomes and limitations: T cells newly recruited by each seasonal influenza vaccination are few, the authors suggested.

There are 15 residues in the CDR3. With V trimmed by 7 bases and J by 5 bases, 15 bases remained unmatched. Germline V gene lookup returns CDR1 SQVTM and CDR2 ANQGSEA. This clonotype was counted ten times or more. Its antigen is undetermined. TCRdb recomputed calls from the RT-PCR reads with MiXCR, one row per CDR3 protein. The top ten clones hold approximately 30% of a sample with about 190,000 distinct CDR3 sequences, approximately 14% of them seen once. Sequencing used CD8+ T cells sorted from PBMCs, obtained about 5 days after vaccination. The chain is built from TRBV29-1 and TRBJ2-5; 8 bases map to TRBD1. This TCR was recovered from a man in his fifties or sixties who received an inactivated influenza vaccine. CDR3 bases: TGCAGCGCAGAAGACAGGGGCCAGGGCCCGGAGACCCAGTACTTC. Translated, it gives CSAEDRGQGPETQYF.